Listed below are T cell receptor beta chains from one sample, sequenced in a study of human T cells and chemical hapten exposure. TCRdb recomputed calls from the RACE reads with MiXCR, one row per CDR3 protein. This table holds 33,000 or so distinct CDR3 sequences, 12% found once. Sequenced here: whole blood, sampled in connection with sensitization to the hapten diphenylcyclopropenone (DPC). The receptors come from a middle-aged woman with alopecia areata. Some clones in this sample may be carry-over from other donors' samples. The CDR3 runs from the conserved cysteine through the conserved F or W. Fields, in order: J gene, D gene, V gene, CDR3 protein. A D gene is named only where the DNA matches it firmly.

j_gene: TRBJ2-1
d_gene: TRBD2
v_gene: TRBV24-1
CDR3aa: CATSDLEAGRGEQFF

j_gene: TRBJ1-1
d_gene: TRBD1
v_gene: TRBV7-9
CDR3aa: CASSLSGTGKVEAFF

j_gene: TRBJ2-5
d_gene: -
v_gene: TRBV20-1
CDR3aa: CSAPAAGGLETQYF

j_gene: TRBJ2-3
d_gene: TRBD2
v_gene: TRBV3-1
CDR3aa: CASSPLGRGGTDTQYF

j_gene: TRBJ2-3
d_gene: TRBD1
v_gene: TRBV9
CDR3aa: CASSANPTGDTDTQYF

j_gene: TRBJ2-1
d_gene: TRBD1
v_gene: TRBV6-4
CDR3aa: CASNGTENNEQFF

j_gene: TRBJ2-1
d_gene: TRBD2
v_gene: TRBV7-9
CDR3aa: CASSPRGLADSYNEQFF

j_gene: TRBJ1-2
d_gene: TRBD1
v_gene: TRBV7-2
CDR3aa: CASSPGTGRYGYTF

j_gene: TRBJ1-5
d_gene: TRBD1
v_gene: TRBV28
CDR3aa: CASSLQDRAKHF

j_gene: TRBJ2-1
d_gene: -
v_gene: TRBV6-5
CDR3aa: CASSYRLTSSYNEQFF

j_gene: TRBJ2-6
d_gene: -
v_gene: TRBV28
CDR3aa: CASSRTALTSGANVLTF

j_gene: TRBJ1-6
d_gene: TRBD1
v_gene: TRBV27
CDR3aa: CASSLFTPGQGDFSPLHF

j_gene: TRBJ1-2
d_gene: -
v_gene: TRBV29-1
CDR3aa: CSVEVADYGYTF

j_gene: TRBJ1-5
d_gene: -
v_gene: TRBV12-3/TRBV12-4
CDR3aa: CASSFSEQSNQPQHF

j_gene: TRBJ1-1
d_gene: TRBD1
v_gene: TRBV7-9
CDR3aa: CASSPKQGYRSDTEAFF

j_gene: TRBJ1-1
d_gene: -
v_gene: TRBV6-2/TRBV6-3
CDR3aa: CASSYSPSVGWNTEAFF

j_gene: TRBJ1-3
d_gene: -
v_gene: TRBV3-1
CDR3aa: CASSLGSHSGNTIYF

j_gene: TRBJ2-1
d_gene: TRBD2
v_gene: TRBV4-1
CDR3aa: CASKIAGGVNEQFF

j_gene: TRBJ2-7
d_gene: -
v_gene: TRBV5-1
CDR3aa: CASSLGETKPTEQYF

j_gene: TRBJ2-4
d_gene: TRBD2
v_gene: TRBV12-3/TRBV12-4
CDR3aa: CASSFGTGGEAKNIQYF

j_gene: TRBJ2-1
d_gene: -
v_gene: TRBV7-6
CDR3aa: CASSSTDSNEQFF

j_gene: TRBJ2-5
d_gene: TRBD1
v_gene: TRBV10-3
CDR3aa: CAISSTTGSQETQYF

j_gene: TRBJ1-1
d_gene: -
v_gene: TRBV12-5
CDR3aa: CASGSLNSRTGAFF

j_gene: TRBJ2-7
d_gene: TRBD2
v_gene: TRBV7-2
CDR3aa: CASSPRTSATYEQYF

j_gene: TRBJ1-5
d_gene: -
v_gene: TRBV5-5
CDR3aa: CASSLWREDQPQHF

j_gene: TRBJ2-1
d_gene: TRBD1
v_gene: TRBV10-3
CDR3aa: CAISDSRTGYNEQFF

j_gene: TRBJ2-7
d_gene: -
v_gene: TRBV7-3
CDR3aa: CASSPQGGYEQYF

j_gene: TRBJ2-3
d_gene: TRBD2
v_gene: TRBV5-1
CDR3aa: CASSPTTSGGTDTQYF

j_gene: TRBJ2-7
d_gene: -
v_gene: TRBV6-2/TRBV6-3
CDR3aa: CASSYEDTSYEQYF

j_gene: TRBJ1-5
d_gene: -
v_gene: TRBV6-2/TRBV6-3
CDR3aa: CASRITGYSNQPQHF

j_gene: TRBJ1-2
d_gene: -
v_gene: TRBV29-1
CDR3aa: CSARTANYGYTF

j_gene: TRBJ1-1
d_gene: -
v_gene: TRBV6-5
CDR3aa: CASSYRQTEAFF

j_gene: TRBJ2-1
d_gene: -
v_gene: TRBV11-2
CDR3aa: CASSLGQYNEQFF

j_gene: TRBJ2-3
d_gene: -
v_gene: TRBV29-1
CDR3aa: CSVASGVVADTQYF

j_gene: TRBJ2-7
d_gene: TRBD1
v_gene: TRBV11-2
CDR3aa: CASTRQGYEQYF

j_gene: TRBJ1-4
d_gene: -
v_gene: TRBV28
CDR3aa: CASSLAQDGEKLFF

j_gene: TRBJ2-5
d_gene: -
v_gene: TRBV7-9
CDR3aa: CASSLVSETQYF

j_gene: TRBJ2-7
d_gene: -
v_gene: TRBV4-1
CDR3aa: CASSPWPRHYEQYF

j_gene: TRBJ2-3
d_gene: -
v_gene: TRBV20-1
CDR3aa: CSARATSTDTQYF

j_gene: TRBJ2-5
d_gene: -
v_gene: TRBV5-1
CDR3aa: CASSYTGQETQYF